These 5 T cell receptor beta chains were sequenced from one sample in a study of OX40 agonist ivuxolimab in advanced cancers. The method was the immunoSEQ multiplex PCR assay. In its TCRdb copy, this immuneACCESS table keeps in-frame sequences only and misses some clones. Where compared with another copy, unresolved V genes explain less than half of these, and the others have no known cause. The sample includes tens of thousands of clones, with about 84% observed a single time. Around 0.48% of the sample is taken by the ten largest. The material sequenced was CD4+ or CD8+ T cells sorted from blood, taken in a trial of the OX40 agonist ivuxolimab. The receptors were gathered from an adult with an advanced solid tumor such as melanoma, head and neck, liver or kidney cancer.

V gene TRBV18 combines with J gene TRBJ2-1; 11 nucleotides match TRBD2. Germline loops: CDR1 KGHSH, CDR2 LQKENI. The V segment lost 6 bases and the J segment 5 bases; nucleotides outside the gene matches: 3. The CDR3 runs 14 residues. As DNA, the CDR3 is TGTGCCAGCTCGCCGGGACTAGCGGACAATGAGCAGTTCTTC. This codes for CASSPGLADNEQFF.

The chain combines TRBV5-1 with TRBJ1-1, with 10 bases aligning to TRBD1. The germline V gene has CDR1 SGHRS and CDR2 YFSETQ. The CDR3 is 15 amino acids. Trimming cost V 0 bases and J 6 bases; bases outside gene matches: 5. The CDR3 reads CASSLGTGGQAEAFF. CDR3 nucleotides: TGCGCCAGCAGCTTGGGGACAGGGGGACAGGCTGAAGCTTTCTTT.

This sequence joins TRBV6-1 and TRBJ1-2; tentatively, D is TRBD1 (5 bases). Trimming removed 2 bases at V and 4 bases at J, with 14 bases between. The CDR3 spans 15 residues. Germline CDR1 is MNHNS and CDR2 is SASEGT. The CDR3 spells CASSEMDTRGYGYTF. In DNA, the CDR3 is TGTGCCAGCAGTGAAATGGACACCCGGGGCTATGGCTACACCTTC.

J is TRBJ2-7 and V is TRBV18, with TRBD1 identical over 7 bases. The CDR3 contains 14 residues. The junction had 5 bases not matched to a gene; V was cut back by 3 bases and J by 3 bases. CDR1 and CDR2 (germline): KGHSH, LQKENI. The CDR3 region has the DNA TGTGCCAGCTCACCGGTATCAGGGGGCTACGAGCAGTACGTC. This gives the protein CASSPVSGGYEQYV.

The CDR3 DNA reads as TGTGCCAGCTCACCTTTTGAGGGGGGTGGTGACTATGGCTACACCTTC. Its translation: CASSPFEGGGDYGYTF. The chain is built from TRBV18 and TRBJ1-2; D possibly corresponds to TRBD1 (6 bases). V gave up 3 bases and J gave up 3 bases, with 17 bases separating them. The CDR3 extends over 16 amino acids. CDR1 is KGHSH and CDR2 is LQKENI in the germline V gene.